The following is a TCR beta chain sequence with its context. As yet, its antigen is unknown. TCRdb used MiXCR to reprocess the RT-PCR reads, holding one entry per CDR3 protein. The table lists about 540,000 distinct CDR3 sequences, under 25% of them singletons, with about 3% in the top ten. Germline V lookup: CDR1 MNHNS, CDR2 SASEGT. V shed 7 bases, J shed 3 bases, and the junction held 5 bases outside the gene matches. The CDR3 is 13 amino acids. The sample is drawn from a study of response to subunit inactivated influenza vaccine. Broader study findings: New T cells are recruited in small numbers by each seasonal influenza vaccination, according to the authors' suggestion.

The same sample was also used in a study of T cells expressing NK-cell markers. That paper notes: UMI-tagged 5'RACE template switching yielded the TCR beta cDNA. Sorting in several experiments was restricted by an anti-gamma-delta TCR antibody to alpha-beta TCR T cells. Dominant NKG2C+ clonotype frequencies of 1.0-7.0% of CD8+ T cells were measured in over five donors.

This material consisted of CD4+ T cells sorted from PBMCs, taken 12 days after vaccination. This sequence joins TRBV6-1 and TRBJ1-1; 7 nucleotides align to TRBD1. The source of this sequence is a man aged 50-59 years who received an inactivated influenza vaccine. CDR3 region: CASKTGLDTEAFF. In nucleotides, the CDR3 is TGTGCCAGCAAGACAGGGTTGGACACTGAAGCTTTCTTT.